This T cell receptor (beta chain) was documented in a study of T cells after yellow fever vaccination. TCRdb independently ran MiXCR on the 5' RACE reads; one entry per CDR3 protein. This table holds under 600,000 distinct CDR3 sequences, about a fifth found once. Germline CDR1 is SGHDN and CDR2 is FVKESK. The CDR3 is 15 amino acids. V gave up 3 bases and J gave up 14 bases; unmatched junction bases: 16. This chain joins TRBV14 and TRBJ2-4; 7 bases align to TRBD1. This specimen was PBMCs, taken more than 20 days after the first yellow fever vaccination. This sequence was found in a young man who received the YFV17D yellow fever vaccine. The CDR3 bases are TGTGCCAGCAGCCAGCATTTCCGGGACAGCGGTTCCGAGTACTTC. Its translation is CASSQHFRDSGSEYF.